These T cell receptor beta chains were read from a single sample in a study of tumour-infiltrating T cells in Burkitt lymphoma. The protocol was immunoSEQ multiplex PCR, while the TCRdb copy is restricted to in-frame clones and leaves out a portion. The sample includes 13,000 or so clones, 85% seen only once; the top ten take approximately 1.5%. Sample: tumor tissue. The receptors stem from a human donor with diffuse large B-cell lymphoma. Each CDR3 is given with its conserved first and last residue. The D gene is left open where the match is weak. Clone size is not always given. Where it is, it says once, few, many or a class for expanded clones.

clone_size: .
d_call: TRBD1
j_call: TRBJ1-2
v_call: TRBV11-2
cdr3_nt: TGTGCCAGCAGCTCGACGAATACAGGGGCGGGTGGCTACACCTTC
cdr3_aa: CASSSTNTGAGGYTF

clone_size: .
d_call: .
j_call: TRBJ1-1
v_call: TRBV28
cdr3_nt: TGTGCCAGCAGCCTCCTCTTTGACAGGAACACTGAAGCTTTCTTT
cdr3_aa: CASSLLFDRNTEAFF

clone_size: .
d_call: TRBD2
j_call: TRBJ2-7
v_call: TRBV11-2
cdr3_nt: TGTGCCAGCGGGGAGAGCGGGAGAACCGAGCAGTACTTC
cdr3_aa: CASGESGRTEQYF

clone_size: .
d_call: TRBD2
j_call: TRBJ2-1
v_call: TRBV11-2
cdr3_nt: TGTGCCAGCAGCCCGGGACTAGCGGGGGAAAAATACAATGAGCAGTTCTTC
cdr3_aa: CASSPGLAGEKYNEQFF

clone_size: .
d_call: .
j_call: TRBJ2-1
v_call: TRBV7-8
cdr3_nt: TGTGCCAGCAGCTTAGTGGTGTATAATGAGCAGTTCTTC
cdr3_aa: CASSLVVYNEQFF

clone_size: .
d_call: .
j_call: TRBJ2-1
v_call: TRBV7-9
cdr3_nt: TGTGCCAGCAGAGATAACGGGGCCGACAATGAGCAGTTCTTC
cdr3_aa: CASRDNGADNEQFF

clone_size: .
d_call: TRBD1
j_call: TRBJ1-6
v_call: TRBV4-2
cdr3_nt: TGTGCCAGCAGCCAGACAGGGGATAATTCACCCCTCCACTTT
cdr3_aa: CASSQTGDNSPLHF

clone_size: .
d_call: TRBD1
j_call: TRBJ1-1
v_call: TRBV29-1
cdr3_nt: TGCAGCGCCCTTGGGACAGCCACTGAAGCTTTCTTT
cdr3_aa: CSALGTATEAFF

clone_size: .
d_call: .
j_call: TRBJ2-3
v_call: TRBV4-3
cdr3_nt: TGCGCCAGCAGCCAAGAGGGGAGGGGGGGGACAGATACGCAGTATTTT
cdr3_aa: CASSQEGRGGTDTQYF

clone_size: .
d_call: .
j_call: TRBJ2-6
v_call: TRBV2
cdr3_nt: TGTGCCAGCAGTGTTAGCCCAGGGGCTGGGGCCAACGTCCTGACTTTC
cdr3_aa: CASSVSPGAGANVLTF

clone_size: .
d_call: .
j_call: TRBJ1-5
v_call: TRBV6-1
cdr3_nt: TGTGCCAGCAGTGAATTCAGACAGGCAGCCCAGCCCCAGCATTTT
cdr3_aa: CASSEFRQAAQPQHF

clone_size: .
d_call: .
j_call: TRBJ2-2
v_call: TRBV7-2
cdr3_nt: TGTGCCAGCAGCTTAGATCAGTTCGGGGAGCTGTTTTTT
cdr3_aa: CASSLDQFGELFF

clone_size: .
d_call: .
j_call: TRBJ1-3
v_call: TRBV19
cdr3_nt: TGTGCCAGTAGCTATCTTGGGACTGAGGGCAGCTCTGGAAACACCATATATTTT
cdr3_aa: CASSYLGTEGSSGNTIYF

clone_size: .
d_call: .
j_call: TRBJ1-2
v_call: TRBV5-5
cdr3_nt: TGTGCCAGCACCTCTGGACCCCCGGAGGACTATGGCTACACCTTC
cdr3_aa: CASTSGPPEDYGYTF

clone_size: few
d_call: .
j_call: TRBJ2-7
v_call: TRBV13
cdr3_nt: TGTGCCAGCAGCTTAGGGACTAGAATCAACGAGCAGTACTTC
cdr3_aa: CASSLGTRINEQYF

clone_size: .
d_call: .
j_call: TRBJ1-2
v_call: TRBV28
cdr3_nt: TGTGCCAGCAGTTTGCGGGAAGATGGCTACACCTTC
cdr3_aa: CASSLREDGYTF

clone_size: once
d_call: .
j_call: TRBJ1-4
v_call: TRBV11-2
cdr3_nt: TGTGCCAGCAGCTCCCCCGGGACCCATAATGAAAAACTGTTTTTT
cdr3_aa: CASSSPGTHNEKLFF